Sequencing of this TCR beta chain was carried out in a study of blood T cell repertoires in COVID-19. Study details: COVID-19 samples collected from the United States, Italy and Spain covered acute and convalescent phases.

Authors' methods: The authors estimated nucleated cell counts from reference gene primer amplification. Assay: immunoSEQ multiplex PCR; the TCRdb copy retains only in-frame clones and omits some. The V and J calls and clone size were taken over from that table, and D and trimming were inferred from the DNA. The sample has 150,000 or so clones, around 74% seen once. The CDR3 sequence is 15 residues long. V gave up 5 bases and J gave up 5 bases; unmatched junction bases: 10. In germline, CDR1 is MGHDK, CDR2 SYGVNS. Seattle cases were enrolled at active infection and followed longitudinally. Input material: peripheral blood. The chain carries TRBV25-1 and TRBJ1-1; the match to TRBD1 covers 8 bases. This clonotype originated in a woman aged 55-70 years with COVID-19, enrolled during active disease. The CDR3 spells CASSKQRTGLTEAFF. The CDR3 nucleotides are TGTGCCAGCAGTAAACAAAGGACAGGGTTGACTGAAGCTTTCTTT.